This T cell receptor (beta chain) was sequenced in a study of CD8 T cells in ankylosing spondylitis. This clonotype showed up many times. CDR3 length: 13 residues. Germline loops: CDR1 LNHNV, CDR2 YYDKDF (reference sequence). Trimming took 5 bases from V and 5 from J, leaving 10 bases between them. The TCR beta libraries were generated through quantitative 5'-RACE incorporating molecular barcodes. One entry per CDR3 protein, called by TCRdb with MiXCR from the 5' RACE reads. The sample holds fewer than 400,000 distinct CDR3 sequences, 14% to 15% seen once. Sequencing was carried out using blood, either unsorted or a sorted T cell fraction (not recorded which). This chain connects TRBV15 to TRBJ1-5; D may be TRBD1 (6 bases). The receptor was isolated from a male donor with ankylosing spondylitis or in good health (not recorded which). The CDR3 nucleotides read TGTGCCACCAGCCAGGGGTGGGATCAGCCCCAGCATTTT. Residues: CATSQGWDQPQHF.